This entry lists 21 T cell receptor beta chains sequenced from one sample in a study of CXCR3 chemokines and chemotherapy response in bladder cancer (dated by TCRdb to 2021 to 2024). Receptor libraries were prepared by PCR. Sequenced using an Illumina HiSeq 2500. The public reads were run again by TCRdb, first through fastp at Q25 and then through MiXCR, and only productive beta chains were kept. All rows with the same CDR3 protein become a single entry with the most common DNA and genes. This sample has roughly 2,000 distinct CDR3 sequences in its table, and less than 8.5% of those were observed once. The top ten hold about 34% of the sample. Collection took place from a patient whose treatment included neoadjuvant chemotherapy. These TCRs come from a human donor with bladder cancer that responded to neoadjuvant chemotherapy.

This clonotype rates as medium-sized (0.01 to 0.1%). The V and J genes are TRBV6-6 and TRBJ1-5, with 9 bases identical to TRBD1. V lost 8 bases and J lost 2; bases outside the gene matches: 4. The germline CDR1 and CDR2 sequences are MNHNY and SVGAGI (reference sequence). This CDR3 comprises 14 residues. The CDR3 sequence is CASDRGLGNQPQHF. The CDR3 nucleotides are TGTGCCAGCGACAGGGGGTTGGGCAATCAGCCCCAGCATTTT.

This clonotype showed up many times. The chain recombines TRBV18 with TRBJ1-3; D is perhaps TRBD1 (5 bases). V was cut by 6 bases and J by 4 bases, with 13 bases left in between. Germline CDR1 KGHSH, CDR2 LQKENI. The CDR3 covers 14 residues. CDR3 protein: CASSPDSFGNTIYF. CDR3 coding DNA: TGTGCCAGCTCCCCTGACAGCTTCGGAAACACCATATATTTT.

This clonotype was seen many times. The V gene is TRBV29-1, the J gene TRBJ2-1; 13 bases align to TRBD2. CDR3 length: 14 residues. J gave up 5 bases and V 8 bases, and 6 bases lay outside the gene matches. CDR1 is SQVTM, CDR2 ANQGSEA, per germline. CDR3 protein: CSSLGTSGNNEQFF. The CDR3 region has the DNA TGCAGCTCCTTAGGGACTAGCGGGAACAATGAGCAGTTCTTC.

This clonotype is classed as hyperexpanded. The chain couples TRBV6-5 to TRBJ1-2, with D possibly being TRBD1 (5 bases). Between the trimmed V and J ends, which lost 3 bases and 4 bases, there was a span of 9 bases. Germline V gene sequence: CDR1 MNHEY, CDR2 SVGAGI. The CDR3 totals 13 residues. In DNA, the CDR3 is TGTGCCAGCAGTTATGGGACCGTCTATGGCTACACCTTC. As protein: CASSYGTVYGYTF.

This clonotype has only a few counts. The J gene is TRBJ2-7, the V gene TRBV20-1; 10 bases are a match to TRBD2. The CDR3 extends over 16 amino acids. Trimming at V came to 6 bases and at J to 0 bases, leaving 11 bases not matched to a gene. In germline, CDR1 is DFQATT, CDR2 SNEGSKA (reference sequence). DNA of the CDR3: TGCAGTGCACAGGGACTAGCGACTACGTTCTCCTACGAGCAGTACTTC. It yields the protein CSAQGLATTFSYEQYF.

This clonotype was seen many times. This chain joins TRBV20-1 and TRBJ2-3, with D unclear. The CDR3 runs 12 residues. The germline gives CDR1 DFQATT, CDR2 SNEGSKA (reference sequence). The V gene lost 1 base and the J gene lost 1 base, with 3 bases spanning the gap. The CDR3 loop reads CSARGGTDTQYF. The CDR3 nucleotides are TGCAGTGCTAGAGGGGGCACAGATACGCAGTATTTT.

This clonotype was recorded at least ten times. The rearrangement joins TRBV12-3 or TRBV12-4 to TRBJ1-2; D not certain. Trimming removed 2 bases at V and 8 bases at J, with 12 bases between. The CDR3 contains 13 residues. Here the CDR3 DNA reads TGTGCCAGCAGTTTACTCGACGGTTTGGGCTACACCTTC. Translating gives CASSLLDGLGYTF.

In its sample, this clonotype was seen many times. The V gene is TRBV18, the J gene TRBJ2-7; 9 bases are shared with TRBD2. J was trimmed by 0 bases and V by 4 bases; bases with no gene match: 1. The CDR3 consists of 14 residues. Germline-derived CDR1 and CDR2 are KGHSH and LQKENI. The CDR3 nucleotides read TGTGCCAGCTCACAGCGGGAGGTCTCCTACGAGCAGTACTTC. Amino acids: CASSQREVSYEQYF.

This clonotype was detected many times. CDR3 bases: TGTGCCAGCAGTCAGGGGAATCTGGGCAATCAGCCCCAGCATTTT. Translated: CASSQGNLGNQPQHF. The chain combines TRBV12-3 or TRBV12-4 with TRBJ1-5; tentative D call: TRBD1 (6 bases). V shed 5 bases and J shed 2 bases, with 13 bases lying between them. The CDR3 runs to 15 residues.

This clonotype was seen a few times. V is TRBV5-6 and J is TRBJ2-3; D may correspond to TRBD1 or TRBD2 (5 bases each). V lost 4 bases, J lost 7 bases, and 10 bases lay in between. The germline V gene encodes CDR1 SGHDT and CDR2 YYEEEE. The CDR3 sequence is 12 residues long. The CDR3 sequence: CASSGRQYTQYF. The CDR3 DNA follows: TGTGCCAGCAGCGGGAGACAGTATACGCAGTATTTT.

This clonotype came up many times. The chain joins TRBV15 to TRBJ2-7; possibly TRBD2 for D (5 bases). V dropped 0 bases and J dropped 6 bases, with 24 bases sitting between them. This CDR3 comprises 18 residues. The V gene's germline CDR1 is LNHNV and CDR2 YYDKDF (reference sequence). The CDR3 is CATSRDRASWISSGEQYF. The CDR3 DNA follows: TGTGCCACCAGCAGAGATCGGGCTAGCTGGATATCTAGTGGCGAGCAGTACTTC.

This rearrangement joins TRBV20-1 to TRBJ2-3, with 8 bases identical to TRBD2. The CDR3 is 16 amino acids. Trimming removed 0 bases from V and 4 bases from J; junction bases left unmatched: 9. CDR1 and CDR2 from the germline V gene are DFQATT and SNEGSKA (reference sequence). The CDR3 nucleotides are TGCAGTGCTAGAGATCAGTCGGGGGGGCAAGCAGATACGCAGTATTTT. This codes for CSARDQSGGQADTQYF.

The V and J genes are TRBV20-1 and TRBJ2-5; perhaps TRBD2 as D (6 bases). The germline V gene has CDR1 DFQATT and CDR2 SNEGSKA (reference sequence). The V end lost 0 bases, the J end lost 2 bases, and 13 bases lay between the germline ends. The CDR3 covers 15 residues. The CDR3 spells CSARDAGRRQETQYF. The CDR3 DNA is TGCAGTGCTAGAGATGCAGGGAGGCGGCAAGAGACCCAGTACTTC.

The chain couples TRBV4-1 to TRBJ1-5; weak D call: TRBD1 (6 bases). The CDR3 has 15 residues. The germline V gene encodes CDR1 MGHRA and CDR2 YSYEKL. V was clipped by 3 bases and J by 5 bases, with 14 bases between them. The CDR3 is CASSHGTGLDQPQHF. The CDR3 nucleotides read TGCGCCAGCAGCCATGGAACAGGGCTCGATCAGCCCCAGCATTTT.

This clonotype was seen at least ten times. The V call is TRBV12-3 or TRBV12-4, the J call TRBJ2-3; D is ambiguous. Trimming pared 3 bases from V and 0 bases from J, leaving 4 bases between. The CDR3 spans 13 residues. CDR3 sequence: CASSLGSTDTQYF. The DNA for the CDR3 is TGTGCCAGCAGTTTGGGTAGCACAGATACGCAGTATTTT.

Many counts were recorded for this clonotype. This chain connects TRBV6-2 or TRBV6-3 to TRBJ2-1; unclear D gene. This CDR3 region has 12 residues. With 2 bases removed from V and 10 bases from J, the gap between germline ends came to 9 bases. Looked up from germline, CDR1 is MNHEY and CDR2 is SVGEGT. Here the CDR3 reads CASSYGSAEQFF. CDR3 DNA: TGTGCCAGCAGTTACGGTTCGGCGGAGCAGTTCTTC.

Many counts were recorded for this clonotype. The chain couples TRBV30 to TRBJ1-5, with 8 bases aligning to TRBD1. There are 13 residues in the CDR3. V gave up 5 bases and J gave up 7 bases; unmatched junction bases: 7. Per germline, CDR1 GTSNPN and CDR2 SVGIG (reference sequence). The CDR3: CAWGQGKQQPQHF. Here the CDR3 DNA reads TGTGCCTGGGGACAGGGTAAACAACAGCCCCAGCATTTT.

This clonotype has ten or more counts. The chain carries TRBV6-5 and TRBJ1-1; D may be TRBD1 (6 bases). Germline V CDR1 and CDR2: MNHEY, SVGAGI. The V end lost 1 base, the J end lost 1 base, and 13 bases lay between the germline ends. This CDR3 comprises 16 residues. The CDR3 DNA sequence: TGTGCCAGCAGTTACTTCACAGGGTTTGGGAACACTGAAGCTTTCTTT. Encoded protein: CASSYFTGFGNTEAFF.

Ten or more counts support this clonotype. The chain couples TRBV6-6 to TRBJ2-3; D not certain. CDR3 length equals 20 residues. Per the germline V gene, CDR1 is MNHNY and CDR2 is SVGAGI (reference sequence). V dropped 4 bases and J dropped 0 bases, with 26 bases sitting between them. In DNA, the CDR3 is TGTGCCAGCAGTTTGAACTCTTGGGGATACGACCCATCTAGCACAGATACGCAGTATTTT. Translated: CASSLNSWGYDPSSTDTQYF.

The chain is built from TRBV20-1 and TRBJ2-5; TRBD2 agrees at 7 bases. Trimming at V came to 3 bases and at J to 13 bases, leaving 5 bases not matched to a gene. The germline CDR1 and CDR2 sequences are DFQATT and SNEGSKA (reference sequence). The CDR3 contains 10 residues. CDR3 in DNA: TGCAGTGCTAGGTTCGGGAGGTCGTACTTC. This sequence encodes CSARFGRSYF.

By share, this clonotype counts as large. The chain recombines TRBV7-2 with TRBJ1-6; perhaps TRBD1 as D (6 bases). Germline CDR1 and CDR2: SGHTA and FQGNSA. CDR3 size: 12 residues. V dropped 5 bases and J dropped 17 bases, with 16 bases sitting between them. DNA of the CDR3: TGTGCCAGCAGCCTGGGACACACTTCCGTCCACTTT. It translates to CASSLGHTSVHF.